The subject of this entry is one T cell receptor (beta chain). Profiling relied on immunoSEQ multiplex PCR, and the TCRdb table lists in-frame clones only, not all of them. Among 250,000 to 350,000 clones listed, roughly 88% were seen once. This entry belongs to a study of cytomegalovirus exposure and HLA in healthy donors. V lost 4 bases to trimming and J lost 7 bases, with 13 bases between them. Germline V CDR1 and CDR2: SNHLY, FYNNEI. The CDR3 is 14 residues long. The chain carries TRBV2 and TRBJ2-2, with D maybe TRBD2 (6 bases). The sequenced sample consisted of PBMCs. This receptor was obtained from a man aged 25-40 years in good health and CMV-seronegative. The CDR3 sequence is CASSAGVRVGELFF. CDR3 nucleotide sequence: TGTGCCAGCAGTGCGGGGGTACGTGTCGGGGAGCTGTTTTTT.